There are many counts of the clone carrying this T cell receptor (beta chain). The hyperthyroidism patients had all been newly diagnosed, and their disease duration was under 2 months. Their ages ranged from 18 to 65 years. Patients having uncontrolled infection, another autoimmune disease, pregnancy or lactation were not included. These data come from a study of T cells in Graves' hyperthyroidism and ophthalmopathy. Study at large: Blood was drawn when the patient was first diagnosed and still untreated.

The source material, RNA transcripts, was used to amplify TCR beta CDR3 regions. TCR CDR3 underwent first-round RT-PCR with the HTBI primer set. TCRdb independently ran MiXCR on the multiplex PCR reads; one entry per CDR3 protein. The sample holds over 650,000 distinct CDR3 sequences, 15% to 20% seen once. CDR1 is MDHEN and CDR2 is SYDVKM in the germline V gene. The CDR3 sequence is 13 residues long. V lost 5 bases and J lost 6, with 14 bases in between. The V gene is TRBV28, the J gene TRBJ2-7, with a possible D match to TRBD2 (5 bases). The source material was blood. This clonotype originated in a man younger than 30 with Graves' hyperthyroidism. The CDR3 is CASSGGDEGEQYF. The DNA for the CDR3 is TGTGCCAGCAGTGGTGGGGATGAGGGCGAGCAGTACTTC.